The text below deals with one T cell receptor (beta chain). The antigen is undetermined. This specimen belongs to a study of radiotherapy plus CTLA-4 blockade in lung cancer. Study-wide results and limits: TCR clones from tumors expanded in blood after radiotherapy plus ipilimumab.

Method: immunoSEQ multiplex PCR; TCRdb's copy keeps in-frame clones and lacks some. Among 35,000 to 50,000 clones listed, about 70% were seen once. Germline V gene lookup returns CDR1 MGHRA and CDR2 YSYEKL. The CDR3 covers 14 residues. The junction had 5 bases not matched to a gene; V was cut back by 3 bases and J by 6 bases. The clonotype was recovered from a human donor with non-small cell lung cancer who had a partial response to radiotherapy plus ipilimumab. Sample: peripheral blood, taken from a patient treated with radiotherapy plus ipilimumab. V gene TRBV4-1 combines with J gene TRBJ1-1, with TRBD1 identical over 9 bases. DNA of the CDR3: TGCGCCAGCAGCCATGGACAGGGGTGGGCTGAAGCTTTCTTT. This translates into CASSHGQGWAEAFF.